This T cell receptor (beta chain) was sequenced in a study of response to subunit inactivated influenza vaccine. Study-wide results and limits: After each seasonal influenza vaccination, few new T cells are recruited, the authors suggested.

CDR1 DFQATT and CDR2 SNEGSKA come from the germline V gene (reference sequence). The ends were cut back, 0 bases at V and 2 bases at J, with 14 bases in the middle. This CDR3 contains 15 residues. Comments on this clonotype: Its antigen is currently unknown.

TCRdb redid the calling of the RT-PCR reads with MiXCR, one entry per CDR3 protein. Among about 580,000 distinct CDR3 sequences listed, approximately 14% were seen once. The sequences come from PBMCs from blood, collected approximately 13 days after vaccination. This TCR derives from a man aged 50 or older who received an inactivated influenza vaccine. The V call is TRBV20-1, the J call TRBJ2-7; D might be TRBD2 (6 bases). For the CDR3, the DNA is TGCAGTGCTAGAGACGACTGGCGGGGAGCCTACGAGCAGTACTTC. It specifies CSARDDWRGAYEQYF.